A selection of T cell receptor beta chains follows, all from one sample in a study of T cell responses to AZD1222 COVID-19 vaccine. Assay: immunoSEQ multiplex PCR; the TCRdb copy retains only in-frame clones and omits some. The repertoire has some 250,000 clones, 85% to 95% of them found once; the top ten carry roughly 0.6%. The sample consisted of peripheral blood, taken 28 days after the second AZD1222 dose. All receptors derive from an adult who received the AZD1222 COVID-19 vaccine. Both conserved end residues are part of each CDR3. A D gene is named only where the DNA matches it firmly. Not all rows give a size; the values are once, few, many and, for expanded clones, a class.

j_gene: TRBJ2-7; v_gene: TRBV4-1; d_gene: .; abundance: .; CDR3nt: TGCGCCAGCAGCCCGGTCTGGGGGGAGAACGAGCAGTACTTC; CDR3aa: CASSPVWGENEQYF
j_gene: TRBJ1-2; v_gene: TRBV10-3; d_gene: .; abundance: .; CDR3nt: TGTGCCATCAGGGCCACCGGGACATCAGAGGATGGCTACACCTTC; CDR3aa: CAIRATGTSEDGYTF
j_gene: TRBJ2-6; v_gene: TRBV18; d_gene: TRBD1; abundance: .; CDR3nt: TGTGCCAGCTCACGGACAGGGCTGGGGGCCAACGTCCTGACTTTC; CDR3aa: CASSRTGLGANVLTF
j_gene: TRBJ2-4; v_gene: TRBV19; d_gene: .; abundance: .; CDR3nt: TGTGCCAGTAGTATCCAGGGTGCCAAAAACATTCAGTACTTC; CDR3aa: CASSIQGAKNIQYF
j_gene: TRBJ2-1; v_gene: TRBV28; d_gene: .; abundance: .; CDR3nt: TGTGCCAGCAGTTTCTTTAATGAGCAGTTCTTC; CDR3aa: CASSFFNEQFF
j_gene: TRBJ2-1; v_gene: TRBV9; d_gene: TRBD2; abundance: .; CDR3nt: TGTGCCAGCAGCGTCAGACTAGCGAAAGGGGGGGAGCAGTTCTTC; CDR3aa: CASSVRLAKGGEQFF
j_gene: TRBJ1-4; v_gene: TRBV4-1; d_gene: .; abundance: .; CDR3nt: TGCGCCAGCAGCCCTCCCCCTTTTGAAAAACTGTTTTTT; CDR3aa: CASSPPPFEKLFF
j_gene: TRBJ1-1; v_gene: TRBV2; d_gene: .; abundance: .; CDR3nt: TGTGCCAGTTTACAGGGAGCGGACACTGAAGCTTTCTTT; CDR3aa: CASLQGADTEAFF
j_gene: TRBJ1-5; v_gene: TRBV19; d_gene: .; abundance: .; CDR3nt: TGTGCCAGTAGTATAGGGGCAGCACTTAACAATGGAAAGCCCCAGCATTTT; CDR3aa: CASSIGAALNNGKPQHF
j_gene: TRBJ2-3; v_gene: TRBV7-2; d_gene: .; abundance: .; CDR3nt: TGTGCCAGCAGCTCCCCGGTCTTGGATACGCAGTATTTT; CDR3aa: CASSSPVLDTQYF
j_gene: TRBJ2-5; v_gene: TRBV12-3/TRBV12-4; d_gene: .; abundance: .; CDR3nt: TGTGCCAGCAGCAATGGGGGGGAGACCCAGTACTTC; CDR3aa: CASSNGGETQYF
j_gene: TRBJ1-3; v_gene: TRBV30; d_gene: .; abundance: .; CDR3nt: TGTGCCTGGAGTGCCCGAATTGGAAACACCATATATTTT; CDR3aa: CAWSARIGNTIYF
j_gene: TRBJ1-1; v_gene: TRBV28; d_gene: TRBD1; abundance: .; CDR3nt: TGTGCCAGCAGTTTATATGGCAGGGGGGACACTGAAGCTTTCTTT; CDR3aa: CASSLYGRGDTEAFF
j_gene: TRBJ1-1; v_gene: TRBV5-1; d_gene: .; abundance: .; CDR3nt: TGCGCCAGCAGCCCGCCTGGGACTTTTACTGAAGCTTTCTTT; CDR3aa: CASSPPGTFTEAFF
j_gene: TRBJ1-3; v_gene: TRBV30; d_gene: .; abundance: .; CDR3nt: TGTGCCTGGAGGCTTGGGGGCTCTGGAAACACCATATATTTT; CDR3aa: CAWRLGGSGNTIYF
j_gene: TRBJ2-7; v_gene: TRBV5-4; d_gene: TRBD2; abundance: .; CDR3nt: TGTGCCAGCAGCGTCACCGGGACTAGCGACTACGAGCAGTACTTC; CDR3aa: CASSVTGTSDYEQYF
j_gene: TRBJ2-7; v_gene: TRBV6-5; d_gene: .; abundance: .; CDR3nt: TGTGCCAGCAGTCAAAGGGGGGGCCCCTACGAGCAGTACTTC; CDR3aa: CASSQRGGPYEQYF
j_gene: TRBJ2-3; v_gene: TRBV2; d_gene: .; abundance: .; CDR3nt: TGTGCCAGGAGACTCGGGGGTGATACGCAGTATTTT; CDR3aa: CARRLGGDTQYF
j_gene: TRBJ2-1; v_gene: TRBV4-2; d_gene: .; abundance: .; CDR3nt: TGTGCCAGCAGCCAAATGGGAGAGGATGAGCAGTTCTTC; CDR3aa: CASSQMGEDEQFF
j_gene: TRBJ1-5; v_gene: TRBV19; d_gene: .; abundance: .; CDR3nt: TGTGCCAGTAGTATTCCCCGAGAATATAGCAATCAGCCCCAGCATTTT; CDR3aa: CASSIPREYSNQPQHF
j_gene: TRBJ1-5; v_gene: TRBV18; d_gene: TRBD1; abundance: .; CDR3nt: TGTGCCAGCTCAAGGGGGCCTAATGAACCCCAGCATTTT; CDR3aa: CASSRGPNEPQHF
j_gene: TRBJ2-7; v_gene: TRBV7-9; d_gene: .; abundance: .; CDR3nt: TGTGCCAGCACTGCCTTAGGGGGCGAGCAGTACTTC; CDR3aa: CASTALGGEQYF
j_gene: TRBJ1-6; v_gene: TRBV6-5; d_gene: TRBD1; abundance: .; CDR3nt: TGTGCCAGCAGATCCGGGACAGGGGGGTATTCACCCCTCCACTTT; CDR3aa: CASRSGTGGYSPLHF
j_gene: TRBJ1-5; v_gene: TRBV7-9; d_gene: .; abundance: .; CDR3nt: TGTGCCAGCAGCTTATCCGCGGCAGGCGGGTTTGATTTTTGGCAGCCCCAGCATTTT; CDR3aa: CASSLSAAGGFDFWQPQHF
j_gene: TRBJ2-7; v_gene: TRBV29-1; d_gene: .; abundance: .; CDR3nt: TGCAGCGCCTGGGAGAGCTCCTACGAGCAGTACTTC; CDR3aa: CSAWESSYEQYF
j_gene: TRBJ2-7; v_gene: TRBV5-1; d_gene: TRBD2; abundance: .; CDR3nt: TGCGCCAGCAGCTTGGGACTAGCAACCCCTGATTACTACGAGCAGTACTTC; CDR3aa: CASSLGLATPDYYEQYF
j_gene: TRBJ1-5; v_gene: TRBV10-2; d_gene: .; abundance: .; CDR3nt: TGCGCCAGCAGTGGCCCGGACAGATATCAGCCCCAGCATTTT; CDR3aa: CASSGPDRYQPQHF
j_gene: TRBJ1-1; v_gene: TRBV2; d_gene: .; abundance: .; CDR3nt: TGTGCCAGCAGTGAAGGTCCAGGGAACACTGAAGCTTTCTTT; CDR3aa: CASSEGPGNTEAFF
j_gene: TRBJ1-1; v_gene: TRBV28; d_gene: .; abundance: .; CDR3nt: TGTGCCAGCAGTACAGGGAAGGAGGCGATGAACACTGAAGCTTTCTTT; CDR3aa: CASSTGKEAMNTEAFF
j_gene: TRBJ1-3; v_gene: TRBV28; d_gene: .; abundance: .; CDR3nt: TGTGCCAGCAGTTCATTTTTGGGGCTGGGAAACACCATATATTTT; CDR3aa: CASSSFLGLGNTIYF
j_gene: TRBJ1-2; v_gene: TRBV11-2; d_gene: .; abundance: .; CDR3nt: TGTGCCAGCAGCTTACCAGGTCCTTCCTATGGCTACACCTTC; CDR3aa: CASSLPGPSYGYTF
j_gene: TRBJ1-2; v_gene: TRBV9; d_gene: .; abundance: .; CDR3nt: TGTGCCAGCACCCCGGCACGGAACTATGGCTACACCTTC; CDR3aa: CASTPARNYGYTF
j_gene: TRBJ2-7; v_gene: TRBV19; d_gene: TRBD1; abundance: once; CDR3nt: TGTGCCAGTAGTTCCGCTCCCGGGACAGGGCCACTTATCGGATACGAGCAGTACTTC; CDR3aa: CASSSAPGTGPLIGYEQYF
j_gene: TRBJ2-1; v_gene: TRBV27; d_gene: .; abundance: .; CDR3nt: TGTGCCAGCAGTTTGACTACCCAAAACAATGAGCAGTTCTTC; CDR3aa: CASSLTTQNNEQFF